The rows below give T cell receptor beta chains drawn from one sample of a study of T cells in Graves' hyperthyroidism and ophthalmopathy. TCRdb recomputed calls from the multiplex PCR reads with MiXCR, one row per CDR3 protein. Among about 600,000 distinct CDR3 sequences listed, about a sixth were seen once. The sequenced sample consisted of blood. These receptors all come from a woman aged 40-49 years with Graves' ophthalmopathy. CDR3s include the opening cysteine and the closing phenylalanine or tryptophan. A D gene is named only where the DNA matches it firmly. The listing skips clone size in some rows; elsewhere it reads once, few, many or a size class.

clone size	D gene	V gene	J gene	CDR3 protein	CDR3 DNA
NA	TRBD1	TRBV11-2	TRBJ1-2	CASRPTGGATGYTF	TGTGCCAGCAGGCCAACAGGGGGCGCGACCGGCTACACCTTC
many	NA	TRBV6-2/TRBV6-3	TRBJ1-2	CASSYSNYGYTF	TGTGCCAGCAGTTACTCTAACTATGGCTACACCTTC
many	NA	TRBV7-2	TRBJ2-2	CASSSGLTNTGELFF	TGTGCCAGCTCATCGGGACTTACGAACACCGGGGAGCTGTTTTTT
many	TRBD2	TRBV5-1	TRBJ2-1	CASSLASGSRGDEQFF	TGCGCCAGCAGCTTGGCGAGCGGGAGCCGCGGCGATGAGCAGTTCTTC
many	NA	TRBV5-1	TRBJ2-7	CASSPRDGQPYTLPYEQYF	TGCGCCAGCAGCCCCCGCGACGGACAGCCCTATACTCTGCCTTACGAGCAGTACTTC
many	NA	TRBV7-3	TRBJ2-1	CASSFGPGDEQFF	TGTGCCAGCAGCTTCGGACCCGGCGATGAGCAGTTCTTC
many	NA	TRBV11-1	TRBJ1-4	CASSNYRDGQNEKLFF	TGTGCCAGCAGCAACTACCGGGACGGCCAAAATGAAAAACTGTTTTTT
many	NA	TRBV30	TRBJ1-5	CAWSNNRQQQHF	TGTGCCTGGAGCAACAATAGACAGCAACAGCATTTT
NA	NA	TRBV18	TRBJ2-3	CASSPPGTVADMQYF	TGTGCCAGCTCACCGCCGGGGACCGTCGCAGATATGCAGTATTTT
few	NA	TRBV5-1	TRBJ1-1	CASSFRETVNTEAFF	TGCGCCAGCAGCTTCCGGGAGACAGTGAACACTGAAGCTTTCTTT
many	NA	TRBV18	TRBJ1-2	CASSPTELGYGYTF	TGTGCCAGCTCACCAACGGAGCTGGGCTATGGCTACACCTTC
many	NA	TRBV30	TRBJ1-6	CAWSEERTLGSPLHF	TGTGCCTGGAGTGAGGAACGGACACTGGGTTCACCCCTCCACTTT
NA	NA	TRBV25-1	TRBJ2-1	CASSSSREVDEQFF	TGTGCCAGCAGTTCCTCAAGGGAGGTTGATGAGCAGTTCTTC
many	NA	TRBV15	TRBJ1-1	CATSNGLDTEAFF	TGTGCCACCAGCAACGGACTGGACACTGAAGCTTTCTTT
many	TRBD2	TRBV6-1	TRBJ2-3	CASSRLAGGGGTQYF	TGTGCCAGCAGTCGACTAGCGGGAGGGGGCGGTACGCAGTATTTT
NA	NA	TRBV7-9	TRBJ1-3	CASSSRGRTTSSGNTIYF	TGTGCCAGCAGCTCACGGGGGCGTACGACTAGCTCTGGAAACACCATATATTTT
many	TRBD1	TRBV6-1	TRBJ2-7	CASTTGTGTPYEQYF	TGTGCCAGCACCACTGGGACAGGGACCCCCTACGAGCAGTACTTC
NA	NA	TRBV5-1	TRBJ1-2	CASSFTGVPNYGYTF	TGCGCCAGCAGCTTTACTGGGGTTCCCAACTATGGCTACACCTTC
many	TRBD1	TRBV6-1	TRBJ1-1	CASTLSRQGQTEAFF	TGTGCCAGCACCTTAAGCAGACAGGGACAAACTGAAGCTTTCTTT
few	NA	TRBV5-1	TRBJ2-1	CASSFSTQISKQFF	TGCGCCAGCAGCTTTAGCACCCAAATATCAAAGCAGTTCTTC
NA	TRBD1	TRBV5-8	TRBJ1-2	CASSLAAGGHYGYTF	TGTGCCAGCAGCTTGGCGGCAGGGGGGCACTATGGCTACACCTTC
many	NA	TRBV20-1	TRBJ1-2	CSALRDTSYGYTF	TGCAGTGCCCTTAGGGACACCTCCTATGGCTACACCTTC
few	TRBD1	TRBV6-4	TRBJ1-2	CASSDWDSLNYGYTF	TGTGCCAGCAGTGACTGGGACAGTCTTAACTATGGCTACACCTTC
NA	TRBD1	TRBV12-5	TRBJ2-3	CASGVGQHTDTQYF	TGTGCTAGTGGTGTGGGACAGCACACAGATACGCAGTATTTT
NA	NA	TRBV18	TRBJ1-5	CASSSLSLGQSGQPQHF	TGTGCCAGCTCATCGCTTAGCCTTGGACAGTCGGGGCAGCCCCAGCATTTT
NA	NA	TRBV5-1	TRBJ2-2	CASSPLGAVNTGELFF	TGCGCCAGCAGCCCCTTGGGGGCCGTGAACACCGGGGAGCTGTTTTTT
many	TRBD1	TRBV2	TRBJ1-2	CASRRGEARGYYTF	TGTGCCAGCAGGAGGGGGGAGGCCAGGGGGTACTACACCTTC
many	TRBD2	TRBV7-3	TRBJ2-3	CASSLALAGAGTDTQYF	TGTGCCAGCAGCTTAGCACTAGCGGGAGCGGGCACAGATACGCAGTATTTT
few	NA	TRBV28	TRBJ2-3	CASTVASGDTQYF	TGTGCCAGCACTGTTGCATCGGGAGATACGCAGTATTTT
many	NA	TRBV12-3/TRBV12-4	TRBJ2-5	CASSLSPRPETQYF	TGTGCCAGCAGTTTGTCCCCAAGGCCAGAGACCCAGTACTTC
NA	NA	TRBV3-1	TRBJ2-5	CASSLGVGLAGEAQYF	TGTGCCAGCAGCCTCGGTGTAGGGCTAGCAGGCGAGGCCCAGTACTTC
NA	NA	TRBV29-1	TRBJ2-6	CSVDLGANVLTF	TGCAGCGTTGATCTTGGGGCCAACGTCCTGACTTTC
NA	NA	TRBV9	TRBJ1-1	CASSPVGGPHPEAFF	TGTGCCAGCAGCCCCGTCGGGGGCCCCCATCCTGAAGCTTTCTTT
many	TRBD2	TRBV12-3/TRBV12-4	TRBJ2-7	CASSSNGGYEQYF	TGTGCCAGCAGTTCCAACGGGGGGTACGAGCAGTACTTC
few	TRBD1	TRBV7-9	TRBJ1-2	CASSHTWYRGNFYGYTF	TGTGCCAGCAGCCACACTTGGTACAGGGGGAATTTCTATGGCTACACCTTC
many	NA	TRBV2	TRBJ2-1	CASSTTRYNEQFF	TGTGCCAGCAGTACGACTAGGTACAATGAGCAGTTCTTC
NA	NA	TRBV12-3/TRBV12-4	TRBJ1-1	CASSFGGGRGNTEAFF	TGTGCCAGCAGTTTTGGGGGGGGCAGGGGGAACACTGAAGCTTTCTTT
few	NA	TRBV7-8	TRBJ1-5	CASSFSREWGNQPQHF	TGTGCCAGCAGCTTTTCCCGGGAGTGGGGCAATCAGCCCCAGCATTTT
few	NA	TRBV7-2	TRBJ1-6	CASSSPAGPVNSPLHF	TGTGCCAGCAGCTCACCCGCAGGGCCGGTTAATTCACCCCTCCACTTT
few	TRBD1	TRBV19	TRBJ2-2	CASSGDRASTGELFF	TGTGCCAGTAGTGGGGACAGGGCTTCGACCGGGGAGCTGTTTTTT
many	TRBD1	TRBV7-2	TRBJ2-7	CASSSLWTGNYEQYF	TGTGCCAGCAGCTCACTATGGACAGGGAACTACGAGCAGTACTTC
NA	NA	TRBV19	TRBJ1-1	CASSSLVQGVRTEAFF	TGTGCCAGTAGTAGTCTAGTCCAGGGAGTTCGCACTGAAGCTTTCTTT
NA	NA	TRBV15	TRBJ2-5	CATSSPSYGETQYF	TGTGCCACCAGCAGTCCTAGCTACGGAGAGACCCAGTACTTC
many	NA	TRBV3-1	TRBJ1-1	CASSQEGTYTEAFF	TGTGCCAGCAGCCAAGAGGGCACTTACACTGAAGCTTTCTTT
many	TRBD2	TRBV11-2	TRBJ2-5	CASSPRGAGGPQETQYF	TGTGCCAGCAGCCCTAGGGGGGCGGGGGGGCCCCAAGAGACCCAGTACTTC